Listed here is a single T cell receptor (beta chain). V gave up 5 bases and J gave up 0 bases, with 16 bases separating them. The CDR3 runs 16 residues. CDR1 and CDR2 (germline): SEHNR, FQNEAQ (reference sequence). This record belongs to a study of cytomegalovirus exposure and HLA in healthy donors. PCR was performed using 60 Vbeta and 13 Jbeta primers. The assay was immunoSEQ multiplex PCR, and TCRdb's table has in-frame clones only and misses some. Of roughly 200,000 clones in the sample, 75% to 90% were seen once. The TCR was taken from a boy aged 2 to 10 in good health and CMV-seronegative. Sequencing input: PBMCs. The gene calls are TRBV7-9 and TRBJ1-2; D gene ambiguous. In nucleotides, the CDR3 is TGTGCCAGCAGCGGTTTGGTGGGAGACACTAACTATGGCTACACCTTC. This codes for CASSGLVGDTNYGYTF.